This T cell receptor (beta chain) was captured in a study of T cell clonotyping in hematopoietic cell transplantation. The table came from immunoSEQ multiplex PCR; TCRdb's copy has only in-frame clones and leaves some out. The table lists tens of thousands of clones, about 96% of them singletons. Sample time point: recipient sample about 28 days before transplant, after cytoreduction. V was trimmed by 8 bases and J by 1 base, leaving 8 bases between them. Germline lookup yields CDR1 SGHDN and CDR2 FVKESK. This CDR3 spans 13 amino acids. The starting material was peripheral blood mononuclear cells, obtained before stem cell transplant. This chain uses TRBV14 with TRBJ1-4; a possible D gene is TRBD1 (6 bases). The receptor comes from a woman between 50 and 59 years old with acute myeloid leukemia. Some clones in this sample may be carry-over from other donors' samples. The CDR3 loop reads CASQGLTNEKLFF. CDR3 nucleotide sequence: TGTGCCAGCCAGGGGTTAACTAATGAAAAACTGTTTTTT.